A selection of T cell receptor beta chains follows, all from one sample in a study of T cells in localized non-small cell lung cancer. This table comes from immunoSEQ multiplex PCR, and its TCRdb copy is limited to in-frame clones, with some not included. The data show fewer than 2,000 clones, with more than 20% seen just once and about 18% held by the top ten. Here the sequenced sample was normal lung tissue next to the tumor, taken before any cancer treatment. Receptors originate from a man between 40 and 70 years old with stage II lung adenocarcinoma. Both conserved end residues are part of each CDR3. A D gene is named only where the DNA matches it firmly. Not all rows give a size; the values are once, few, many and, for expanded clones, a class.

CDR3aa: CASSEADETGELFF; CDR3nt: TGTGCCAGCAGTGAAGCGGACGAGACCGGGGAGCTGTTTTTT; d_gene: NA; abundance: hyperexpanded; j_gene: TRBJ2-2; v_gene: TRBV6-1
CDR3aa: CASSLSGQGSWGTEAFF; CDR3nt: TGCGCCAGCAGCTTGTCTGGGCAGGGTTCCTGGGGGACTGAAGCTTTCTTT; d_gene: NA; abundance: NA; j_gene: TRBJ1-1; v_gene: TRBV5-1
CDR3aa: CSGNGLAGGLTDTQYF; CDR3nt: TGCAGCGGGAATGGACTAGCGGGGGGGCTAACAGATACGCAGTATTTT; d_gene: TRBD2; abundance: NA; j_gene: TRBJ2-3; v_gene: TRBV29-1
CDR3aa: CASSPRTGLGSNVLTF; CDR3nt: TGTGCCAGCAGCCCAAGGACGGGTCTGGGTTCCAACGTCCTGACTTTC; d_gene: NA; abundance: medium-sized; j_gene: TRBJ2-6; v_gene: TRBV9
CDR3aa: CASSDSGTGNTEAFF; CDR3nt: TGTGCCAGCAGCGACTCCGGGACAGGGAACACTGAAGCTTTCTTT; d_gene: TRBD1; abundance: few; j_gene: TRBJ1-1; v_gene: TRBV9
CDR3aa: CASSERGAGELFF; CDR3nt: TGCGCCAGCAGTGAAAGGGGTGCCGGGGAGCTGTTTTTT; d_gene: NA; abundance: NA; j_gene: TRBJ2-2; v_gene: TRBV10-2
CDR3aa: CASSVSGTAMNTEAFF; CDR3nt: TGTGCCAGCAGCGTATCCGGGACAGCCATGAACACTGAAGCTTTCTTT; d_gene: TRBD1; abundance: NA; j_gene: TRBJ1-1; v_gene: TRBV9
CDR3aa: CASSSGGWTKNIQYF; CDR3nt: TGTGCCAGTAGTAGCGGGGGGTGGACCAAAAACATTCAGTACTTC; d_gene: TRBD2; abundance: few; j_gene: TRBJ2-4; v_gene: TRBV19
CDR3aa: CASSDRLYNEQFF; CDR3nt: TGCGCCAGCAGTGACCGCCTATACAATGAGCAGTTCTTC; d_gene: NA; abundance: few; j_gene: TRBJ2-1; v_gene: TRBV10-2
CDR3aa: CASSYGGGTYEQYF; CDR3nt: TGTGCCAGCAGTTATGGCGGCGGGACCTACGAGCAGTACTTC; d_gene: NA; abundance: few; j_gene: TRBJ2-7; v_gene: TRBV6-8
CDR3aa: CASSYSDRDDEQFF; CDR3nt: TGTGCCAGCAGTTACTCGGACAGGGATGATGAGCAGTTCTTC; d_gene: TRBD1; abundance: NA; j_gene: TRBJ2-1; v_gene: TRBV6-8
CDR3aa: CASTQGVRSYGYTF; CDR3nt: TGTGCCAGTACCCAGGGGGTTAGGAGCTATGGCTACACCTTC; d_gene: TRBD1; abundance: NA; j_gene: TRBJ1-2; v_gene: TRBV19
CDR3aa: CASSARPEREGYTF; CDR3nt: TGTGCCAGCAGTGCCCGACCAGAGCGGGAAGGCTACACCTTC; d_gene: NA; abundance: NA; j_gene: TRBJ1-2; v_gene: TRBV6-8
CDR3aa: CASSIGGVNTGELFF; CDR3nt: TGTGCCAGTAGTATCGGGGGGGTGAACACCGGGGAGCTGTTTTTT; d_gene: TRBD2; abundance: NA; j_gene: TRBJ2-2; v_gene: TRBV19
CDR3aa: CASSSLVGGNTIYF; CDR3nt: TGTGCCAGCAGCTCCCTGGTGGGAGGAAACACCATATATTTT; d_gene: NA; abundance: NA; j_gene: TRBJ1-3; v_gene: TRBV11-3
CDR3aa: CASSPRGDTEAFF; CDR3nt: TGTGCCAGCAGCCCCCGGGGCGACACTGAAGCTTTCTTT; d_gene: NA; abundance: NA; j_gene: TRBJ1-1; v_gene: TRBV6-8
CDR3aa: CASQEGANTEAFF; CDR3nt: TGTGCCAGCCAGGAGGGGGCGAACACTGAAGCTTTCTTT; d_gene: TRBD1; abundance: large; j_gene: TRBJ1-1; v_gene: TRBV19
CDR3aa: CASSPERANTGELFF; CDR3nt: TGTGCCAGCAGCCCTGAGAGAGCGAACACCGGGGAGCTGTTTTTT; d_gene: NA; abundance: few; j_gene: TRBJ2-2; v_gene: TRBV2
CDR3aa: CASSQTGSDNSPLHF; CDR3nt: TGCGCCAGCAGCCAAACAGGGTCCGATAATTCACCCCTCCACTTT; d_gene: NA; abundance: medium-sized; j_gene: TRBJ1-6; v_gene: TRBV4-1
CDR3aa: CASSDTTSRSYNEQFF; CDR3nt: TGCGCCAGCAGTGACACGACTAGTCGGAGTTACAATGAGCAGTTCTTC; d_gene: NA; abundance: few; j_gene: TRBJ2-1; v_gene: TRBV10-2
CDR3aa: CASSPLGYEQFF; CDR3nt: TGTGCCAGCAGCCCCCTGGGTTATGAGCAGTTCTTC; d_gene: NA; abundance: few; j_gene: TRBJ2-1; v_gene: TRBV14
CDR3aa: CASSPTTDRGSGSPLHF; CDR3nt: TGTGCCAGCTCACCGACTACAGACAGGGGGAGCGGTTCACCCCTCCACTTT; d_gene: TRBD1; abundance: NA; j_gene: TRBJ1-6; v_gene: TRBV18
CDR3aa: CASSSDGGNSPLHF; CDR3nt: TGTGCCAGCAGCAGCGACGGGGGAAATTCACCCCTCCACTTT; d_gene: NA; abundance: few; j_gene: TRBJ1-6; v_gene: TRBV11-3
CDR3aa: CASSPDINYGYTF; CDR3nt: TGTGCCAGCAGCCCGGACATAAACTATGGCTACACCTTC; d_gene: NA; abundance: NA; j_gene: TRBJ1-2; v_gene: TRBV14
CDR3aa: CAWSRQTQETQYF; CDR3nt: TGTGCCTGGAGTCGACAGACACAAGAGACCCAGTACTTC; d_gene: NA; abundance: NA; j_gene: TRBJ2-5; v_gene: TRBV30
CDR3aa: CASSVTGATEAFF; CDR3nt: TGTGCCAGCAGTGTGACAGGGGCCACTGAAGCTTTCTTT; d_gene: TRBD1; abundance: NA; j_gene: TRBJ1-1; v_gene: TRBV6-8
CDR3aa: CASSQYLGQGNSPLHF; CDR3nt: TGTGCCAGCAGCCAATATTTGGGACAGGGAAATTCACCCCTCCACTTT; d_gene: TRBD1; abundance: few; j_gene: TRBJ1-6; v_gene: TRBV14
CDR3aa: CASGGSGGTGELFF; CDR3nt: TGTGCCAGTGGGGGTTCGGGGGGCACCGGGGAGCTGTTTTTT; d_gene: TRBD2; abundance: NA; j_gene: TRBJ2-2; v_gene: TRBV19
CDR3aa: CASSLDGSSYNEQFF; CDR3nt: TGCGCCAGCAGCTTGGACGGCAGCTCCTACAATGAGCAGTTCTTC; d_gene: NA; abundance: NA; j_gene: TRBJ2-1; v_gene: TRBV5-1
CDR3aa: CAWSVGRSGNTIYF; CDR3nt: TGTGCCTGGAGTGTAGGCCGGTCTGGAAACACCATATATTTT; d_gene: NA; abundance: NA; j_gene: TRBJ1-3; v_gene: TRBV30
CDR3aa: CASSPPGTNTEAFF; CDR3nt: TGTGCCAGCTCACCACCGGGGACGAACACTGAAGCTTTCTTT; d_gene: NA; abundance: NA; j_gene: TRBJ1-1; v_gene: TRBV18
CDR3aa: CASKQGGEKLFF; CDR3nt: TGTGCCAGCAAACAGGGTGGGGAAAAACTGTTTTTT; d_gene: NA; abundance: NA; j_gene: TRBJ1-4; v_gene: TRBV6-8
CDR3aa: CASSSTGSGTGELFF; CDR3nt: TGTGCCAGCAGTTCAACAGGCTCGGGCACCGGGGAGCTGTTTTTT; d_gene: NA; abundance: NA; j_gene: TRBJ2-2; v_gene: TRBV25-1
CDR3aa: CASSLGDRGSWTEAFF; CDR3nt: TGTGCCAGCAGCTTGGGGGACAGGGGTAGTTGGACTGAAGCTTTCTTT; d_gene: TRBD1; abundance: NA; j_gene: TRBJ1-1; v_gene: TRBV11-3
CDR3aa: CASSQSPGQGEKSLHF; CDR3nt: TGTGCCAGCAGCCAATCCCCGGGACAGGGGGAGAAGTCCCTCCACTTT; d_gene: TRBD1; abundance: NA; j_gene: TRBJ1-6; v_gene: TRBV11-3
CDR3aa: CASSSEGSSGQPQHF; CDR3nt: TGCGCCAGCAGCTCGGAGGGTAGCTCAGGGCAGCCCCAGCATTTT; d_gene: NA; abundance: NA; j_gene: TRBJ1-5; v_gene: TRBV5-1
CDR3aa: CASSLDPGQATPNYGYTF; CDR3nt: TGCGCCAGCAGCTTGGACCCCGGACAGGCCACCCCCAACTATGGCTACACCTTC; d_gene: TRBD1; abundance: NA; j_gene: TRBJ1-2; v_gene: TRBV5-1
CDR3aa: CASSMSGRGEKLFF; CDR3nt: TGTGCCAGTAGTATGAGTGGGAGAGGGGAAAAACTGTTTTTT; d_gene: NA; abundance: large; j_gene: TRBJ1-4; v_gene: TRBV19
CDR3aa: CASKEDTGETQYF; CDR3nt: TGTGCCAGCAAGGAAGATACAGGGGAGACCCAGTACTTC; d_gene: NA; abundance: few; j_gene: TRBJ2-5; v_gene: TRBV9
CDR3aa: CASLTGGLGYTF; CDR3nt: TGTGCCAGTCTTACAGGGGGCCTGGGCTACACCTTC; d_gene: TRBD1; abundance: NA; j_gene: TRBJ1-2; v_gene: TRBV19
CDR3aa: CASSNPLMASGNTIYF; CDR3nt: TGTGCCAGTAGTAACCCTCTCATGGCCTCTGGAAACACCATATATTTT; d_gene: NA; abundance: few; j_gene: TRBJ1-3; v_gene: TRBV19
CDR3aa: CASSQRVRGEDGYTF; CDR3nt: TGCGCCAGCAGCCAACGAGTTAGAGGGGAGGATGGCTACACCTTC; d_gene: NA; abundance: few; j_gene: TRBJ1-2; v_gene: TRBV4-1
CDR3aa: CASTLNQEGTEAFF; CDR3nt: TGTGCCAGTACCCTAAACCAGGAGGGCACTGAAGCTTTCTTT; d_gene: NA; abundance: few; j_gene: TRBJ1-1; v_gene: TRBV19
CDR3aa: CASTPEGRRLFF; CDR3nt: TGTGCCAGCACCCCAGAGGGCAGACGGCTGTTTTTT; d_gene: NA; abundance: large; j_gene: TRBJ1-4; v_gene: TRBV6-8
CDR3aa: CASSSGRYNEQFF; CDR3nt: TGTGCCAGCAGTTCGGGGCGGTACAATGAGCAGTTCTTC; d_gene: NA; abundance: NA; j_gene: TRBJ2-1; v_gene: TRBV6-8
CDR3aa: CASSYATGGTEAFF; CDR3nt: TGTGCCAGCAGTTATGCCACAGGGGGCACTGAAGCTTTCTTT; d_gene: TRBD1; abundance: few; j_gene: TRBJ1-1; v_gene: TRBV2
CDR3aa: CASSPPGTAGNTIYF; CDR3nt: TGTGCCAGCAGTCCCCCAGGGACCGCGGGAAACACCATATATTTT; d_gene: NA; abundance: NA; j_gene: TRBJ1-3; v_gene: TRBV28